What follows are 10 T cell receptor beta chains derived from one specimen sequenced in a study of blood T cell repertoires in COVID-19 (dated by TCRdb to the early 2020s). Preparation of the library involved the immunoSEQ multiplex PCR assay. Imported from immuneACCESS, the table was reduced by TCRdb to in-frame sequences with V and J called. These copies leave out some clones; in studies compared against another copy, an unresolved V gene accounts for under half, and the cause of the remainder is not known. Counted in this sample were roughly 130,000 clones; roughly 90% of them appeared once. Around 4.6% of the sample lies in the top ten. The sample comprised peripheral blood. The origin of the receptors is a man in his 60s with COVID-19, enrolled during active disease.

Only one count was recorded for this clone. CDR3 sequence (DNA): TGTGCCAGCAGCGGACTCACCACAGATACGCAGTATTTT. Residues: CASSGLTTDTQYF. V and J are TRBV6-5 and TRBJ2-3; weak D call: TRBD2 (5 bases). The CDR3 runs to 13 residues. Trimming removed 6 bases at V and 2 bases at J, with 9 bases between. CDR1 is MNHEY, CDR2 SVGAGI, per germline.

The rearrangement joins TRBV6-2 or TRBV6-3 to TRBJ1-2; TRBD1 aligns across 8 bases. V dropped 3 bases and J dropped 7; count of bases not matched to a gene: 4. This CDR3 contains 13 residues. Germline V gives CDR1 MNHEY, CDR2 SVGEGT. The CDR3, as DNA: TGTGCCAGCAGTTATACAGGGGGAAGTGGCTACACCTTC. Its protein product is CASSYTGGSGYTF.

The chain carries TRBV6-5 and TRBJ2-7, with TRBD1 identical over 10 bases. The CDR3 is made up of 14 amino acids. Germline loops: CDR1 MNHEY, CDR2 SVGAGI. V lost 7 bases to trimming and J lost 1 base; unmatched junction nucleotides: 4. This CDR3 is CASTGTGDSYEQYF. CDR3 DNA: TGTGCCAGCACCGGGACAGGGGATTCCTACGAGCAGTACTTC.

DNA of the CDR3: TGCGCCAGCAGCTTAGCAACCGGGGAGCTGTTTTTT. Protein sequence: CASSLATGELFF. V gene TRBV5-1 combines with J gene TRBJ2-2; D is undetermined. V lost 2 bases, J lost 5 bases, and 4 bases lay in between. Germline-derived CDR1 and CDR2 are SGHRS and YFSETQ. This CDR3 region has 12 residues.

V is TRBV7-3 and J is TRBJ2-1; TRBD2 might be the D (6 bases). CDR1 SGHTA and CDR2 FQGTGA come from the germline V gene. V shed 3 bases and J shed 6 bases, with 9 bases lying between them. This CDR3 region has 13 residues. The CDR3 nucleotides read TGTGCCAGCAGCTTCGGGGGAGGCAATGAGCAGTTCTTC. Translated, it gives CASSFGGGNEQFF.

The chain joins TRBV25-1 to TRBJ1-1, with no clear D. Per the germline V gene, CDR1 is MGHDK and CDR2 is SYGVNS. V was clipped by 1 base and J by 4 bases, with 13 bases between them. CDR3 length: 15 residues. The CDR3 region is CASSESRLGGTEAFF. CDR3 bases: TGTGCCAGCAGTGAATCTCGGCTTGGCGGCACTGAAGCTTTCTTT.

This rearrangement joins TRBV5-1 to TRBJ2-7, with 10 bases aligning to TRBD1. CDR1 is SGHRS, CDR2 YFSETQ, per germline. CDR3 length: 14 amino acids. With V trimmed by 4 bases and J by 4 bases, 5 bases remained unmatched. The DNA for the CDR3 is TGCGCCAGCAGCGGAGGGACAGGGGATTACGAGCAGTACTTC. Its protein product is CASSGGTGDYEQYF.

V is TRBV27 and J is TRBJ1-2; no firm D call. The CDR3 length is 14 residues. Trimming stripped 5 bases from V and 8 bases from J, with 18 bases between. Germline assignment: CDR1 MNHEY and CDR2 SMNVEV (reference sequence). The CDR3 nucleotides read TGTGCCAGCAGTCTTTCAGTCGGAGCTGGAGGCTACACCTTC. It translates to CASSLSVGAGGYTF.

This chain connects TRBV4-1 to TRBJ2-7, with 8 bases fitting TRBD1. Germline V gives CDR1 MGHRA, CDR2 YSYEKL. This CDR3 has 16 amino acids. V shed 6 bases and J 2 bases; nucleotides not matched to a gene: 12. The CDR3 DNA reads as TGCGCCAGCAGTCAGTGGACGGGGGACAGGCCCTACGAGCAGTACTTC. Protein: CASSQWTGDRPYEQYF.

The rearrangement links TRBV19 to TRBJ2-7, with 10 positions matching TRBD1. Germline-derived CDR1 and CDR2 are LNHDA and SQIVND (reference sequence). CDR3 length equals 15 residues. V gave up 6 bases and J gave up 1 base; unmatched junction bases: 6. The CDR3: CASSWGGQGSYEQYF. The CDR3 DNA follows: TGTGCCAGTAGCTGGGGGGGACAGGGGTCCTACGAGCAGTACTTC.